This T cell receptor (beta chain) was recovered during a study of shared clonotypes between healthy human individuals. Splitting of each subset's genomic DNA was done evenly across several immunoSEQ plates. TCRdb's table, derived via immunoSEQ multiplex PCR, lists solely in-frame clones and lacks some. The sample lists about 2 million clones, around 95% occurring once. The germline gives CDR1 SGDLS, CDR2 YYNGEE. Trimming took 1 base from V and 2 from J; bases not matched to a gene: 6. The CDR3 has 17 residues. Points on this clone: The antigen is undetermined.

General observations from the study: Between a handful of donors, naive CD4 clonotypes were shared at a level of approximately 5%.

The chain couples TRBV9 to TRBJ2-1; TRBD1 matches at 10 bases. Input material: naive CD4+ T cells sorted from blood. The subset here: CD45RA+ positively selected. This sequence was found in a man aged 18 to 29 in good health. The CDR3 loop reads CASSVQTGQGAYNEQFF. The CDR3 nucleotides are TGTGCCAGCAGCGTACAAACAGGACAGGGGGCCTACAATGAGCAGTTCTTC. The whole variable domain, remainder taken from reference TRBV9 and TRBJ2-1, is DSGVTQTPKHLITATGQRVTLRCSPRSGDLSVYWYQQSLDQGLQFLIQYYNGEERAKGNILERFSAQQFPDLHSELNLSSLELGDSALYFCASSVQTGQGAYNEQFFGPGTRLTVL.